One and the same sample provided the 32 T cell receptor beta chains below, sequenced in a study of blood T cell repertoires in COVID-19. Sequencing was performed with immunoSEQ multiplex PCR; in TCRdb, only in-frame clones are kept and a portion is missing. The repertoire has 200,000 to 250,000 clones, approximately 80% of them found once; the top ten carry about 1.7%. Sequencing was performed on PBMCs or T cells enriched from blood (not recorded which). The receptors were gathered from a man between 60 and 70 years old who had recovered from COVID-19.

The genes are TRBV7-8 and TRBJ2-1, with D perhaps TRBD2 (6 bases). The CDR3 is 16 residues long. The germline V gene has CDR1 SGHVS and CDR2 FQNEAQ. Between the trimmed V and J ends, which lost 4 bases and 1 base, there was a span of 14 bases. The CDR3 region is CASSSDGGSSYNEQFF. In DNA, the CDR3 is TGTGCCAGCAGCTCTGACGGGGGTTCGTCCTACAATGAGCAGTTCTTC.

The CDR3 reads CASSLSRGYNEQFF. The DNA for the CDR3 is TGTGCCAGCAGTTTATCGCGGGGGTACAATGAGCAGTTCTTC. The V and J genes are TRBV27 and TRBJ2-1; TRBD2 matches 7 bases. The CDR3 is 14 amino acids. Looked up from germline, CDR1 is MNHEY and CDR2 is SMNVEV (reference sequence). The V and J ends lost 0 bases and 4 bases, in that order; junction bases with no gene match: 0.

This clone was found once. The CDR3 here is CASGYRGNYGYTF. DNA of the CDR3: TGTGCCAGTGGCTACAGGGGCAACTATGGCTACACCTTC. The chain has TRBV19 and TRBJ1-2; 7 bases align to TRBD1. Germline V gene sequence: CDR1 LNHDA, CDR2 SQIVND (reference sequence). The CDR3 runs 13 residues. V was pared by 8 bases and J by 2 bases, with 5 bases of the junction left unmatched.

This clone was observed a few times. The chain uses TRBV5-5 and TRBJ1-1, with unresolved D. The CDR3 runs 15 residues. V gave up 2 bases and J gave up 6 bases, with 17 bases separating them. The germline CDR1 and CDR2 sequences are SGHKS and YYEKEE (reference sequence). The CDR3 loop reads CASSLRTDPGAEAFF. As DNA, the CDR3 is TGTGCCAGCAGCTTAAGAACAGACCCCGGGGCTGAAGCTTTCTTT.

In this sample, this clone turned up a few times. The chain uses TRBV27 and TRBJ1-5, with D possibly being TRBD1 (5 bases). Germline CDR1 and CDR2: MNHEY and SMNVEV (reference sequence). V shed 5 bases and J shed 4 bases, with 15 bases lying between them. CDR3 length: 15 residues. The CDR3 DNA reads as TGTGCCAGCAGTGCTGGGGCAACAGCTAATCAGCCCCAGCATTTT. Residues: CASSAGATANQPQHF.

V usage is TRBV7-8 and J usage is TRBJ1-6, with D perhaps matching TRBD1 (5 bases). The CDR3 is 17 amino acids. V was shortened by 1 base and J by 7 bases, with 17 bases between the two germline ends. The germline CDR1 and CDR2 sequences are SGHVS and FQNEAQ. CDR3 amino acids: CASSLGGLGAMNSPLHF. As DNA, the CDR3 is TGTGCCAGCAGCTTAGGGGGTCTAGGGGCCATGAATTCACCCCTCCACTTT.

The rearrangement joins TRBV7-6 to TRBJ1-3; 8 nucleotides line up with TRBD1. The germline V gene has CDR1 SGHVS and CDR2 FNYEAQ. The CDR3 sequence is 14 residues long. J lost 11 bases, V lost 4 bases, and 10 bases had no gene match. Written as DNA, the CDR3 is TGTGCCAGCAGCTCAATGACAGGGGACCCGCCCATATATTTT. Its protein product is CASSSMTGDPPIYF.

The chain is built from TRBV21-1 and TRBJ1-1. TRBV21-1 constitutes a pseudogene. This CDR3 has 14 residues. The CDR3 DNA reads as TGTGCCAGCAGCAAGCGGGACTGGAACACTGAAGCTTTCTTT. Amino acids: CASSKRDWNTEAFF.

This chain links TRBV24-1 with TRBJ2-2, with D possibly being TRBD1 (5 bases). The V gene lost 3 bases and the J gene lost 1 base, with 11 bases spanning the gap. This CDR3 is 16 amino acids long. Germline CDR1 and CDR2: KGHDR and SFDVKD. The CDR3 sequence is CATSDPGHRNTGELFF. CDR3 bases: TGTGCCACCAGTGATCCTGGACATCGGAACACCGGGGAGCTGTTTTTT.

The chain links TRBV9 to TRBJ1-1, with D uncertain. CDR1 SGDLS and CDR2 YYNGEE come from the germline V gene. This CDR3 region has 14 residues. Trimming cost V 1 base and J 1 base, with 8 bases left between them. This CDR3 reads CASSVLSQNTEAFF. CDR3 DNA sequence: TGTGCCAGCAGCGTATTGTCACAGAACACTGAAGCTTTCTTT. Together with reference TRBV9 and TRBJ1-1, the CDR3 gives the full variable domain: DSGVTQTPKHLITATGQRVTLRCSPRSGDLSVYWYQQSLDQGLQFLIQYYNGEERAKGNILERFSAQQFPDLHSELNLSSLELGDSALYFCASSVLSQNTEAFFGQGTRLTVV.

The V and J genes are TRBV5-8 and TRBJ1-1; possible D gene TRBD1, 5 bases. The V end was cut by 2 bases, the J end by 6 bases, with 8 bases between. CDR1 and CDR2 from the germline V gene are SGHTS and YDEGEE. This CDR3 has 12 amino acids. The CDR3 DNA reads TGTGCCAGCAGCTTTCCAGGGCCTGAAGCTTTCTTT. This codes for CASSFPGPEAFF.

The V and J genes are TRBV5-1 and TRBJ2-2; TRBD2 is a possible D gene (5 bases). V was shortened by 4 bases and J by 7 bases, with 11 bases between the two germline ends. Germline CDR1 is SGHRS and CDR2 is YFSETQ. The CDR3 consists of 13 residues. CDR3 bases: TGCGCCAGCAGCACGGACTCGGACGGGGAGCTGTTTTTT. It is translated as CASSTDSDGELFF.

The J gene is TRBJ1-5, the V gene TRBV15; no reliable D call. Germline V gene data show CDR1 as LNHNV and CDR2 as YYDKDF (reference sequence). The CDR3 length is 14 residues. V was clipped by 2 bases and J by 3 bases, with 8 bases between them. DNA of the CDR3: TGTGCCACCAGCAGAAACGGAGACAATCAGCCCCAGCATTTT. Protein: CATSRNGDNQPQHF.

This rearrangement joins TRBV5-1 to TRBJ2-1, with a weak D call TRBD2 (6 bases). V lost 0 bases to trimming and J lost 8 bases, with 15 bases between them. The germline V gene has CDR1 SGHRS and CDR2 YFSETQ. This CDR3 region has 15 residues. The CDR3 bases are TGCGCCAGCAGCTTGGCCGGGGCGGGGCGGGATGAGCAGTTCTTC. This codes for CASSLAGAGRDEQFF.

The chain combines TRBV5-4 with TRBJ2-3; possibly TRBD1 for D (6 bases). CDR1 is SGHNT, CDR2 YYREEE, per germline (reference sequence). This CDR3 is built from 16 residues. V dropped 0 bases and J dropped 3 bases, with 14 bases sitting between them. This CDR3 is CASSLARTVGTDTQYF. The CDR3 DNA reads TGTGCCAGCAGCTTGGCCAGGACAGTTGGAACAGATACGCAGTATTTT.

The J gene is TRBJ2-1, the V gene TRBV4-3, with 12 bases identical to TRBD2. The CDR3 runs 16 residues. Per the germline V gene, CDR1 is LGHNA and CDR2 is YSLEER. V trimming: 1 base; J trimming: 9 bases; junction bases outside the gene matches: 7. CDR3 in amino acids: CASSQGASGGVGEQFF. Here the CDR3 DNA reads TGCGCCAGCAGCCAAGGAGCTAGCGGGGGGGTTGGTGAGCAGTTCTTC.

The rearrangement uses TRBV12-5 and TRBJ2-5; TRBD2 might be the D (6 bases). The CDR3 is 13 residues long. V lost 5 bases and J 5 bases, leaving 12 bases between the germline ends. Germline CDR1 LGHNT, CDR2 FRNRAP. DNA for the CDR3: TGTGCTAGTGGTCCCGAGGGGAGGGAGACCCAGTACTTC. It is translated as CASGPEGRETQYF. Full variable domain (rest looked up from reference TRBV12-5 and TRBJ2-5): DARVTQTPRHKVTEMGQEVTMRCQPILGHNTVFWYRQTMMQGLELLAYFRNRAPLDDSGMPKDRFSAEMPDATLATLKIQPSEPRDSAVYFCASGPEGRETQYFGPGTRLLVL.

The chain carries TRBV19 and TRBJ2-6; D not certain. The CDR3 length is 15 residues. Germline CDR1 and CDR2: LNHDA and SQIVND (reference sequence). Trimming removed 3 bases from V and 0 bases from J, with 6 bases in between. CDR3 sequence (DNA): TGTGCCAGTAGTATTGCCAGCTCTGGGGCCAACGTCCTGACTTTC. It specifies CASSIASSGANVLTF. Full variable domain (outside the CDR3, taken from reference TRBV19 and TRBJ2-6): DGGITQSPKYLFRKEGQNVTLSCEQNLNHDAMYWYRQDPGQGLRLIYYSQIVNDFQKGDIAEGYSVSREKKESFPLTVTSAQKNPTAFYLCASSIASSGANVLTFGAGSRLTVL.

This clone showed up just a few times. This chain joins TRBV19 and TRBJ1-5, with 11 bases matching TRBD1. The CDR3 spans 15 residues. Looked up from germline, CDR1 is LNHDA and CDR2 is SQIVND (reference sequence). The junction had 3 bases not matched to a gene; V was cut back by 3 bases and J by 5 bases. The CDR3 protein is CASSIGQGAYQPQHF. Written as DNA, the CDR3 is TGTGCCAGTAGTATCGGACAGGGGGCTTATCAGCCCCAGCATTTT. Together with reference TRBV19 and TRBJ1-5, the CDR3 gives the full variable domain: DGGITQSPKYLFRKEGQNVTLSCEQNLNHDAMYWYRQDPGQGLRLIYYSQIVNDFQKGDIAEGYSVSREKKESFPLTVTSAQKNPTAFYLCASSIGQGAYQPQHFGDGTRLSIL.

The rearrangement joins TRBV6-2 or TRBV6-3 to TRBJ2-4, with 9 bases that match TRBD2. The CDR3 sequence is 14 residues long. J lost 13 bases, V lost 1 base, and 8 bases had no gene match. Germline CDR1 is MNHEY and CDR2 is SVGEGT. The CDR3 reads CASSYFFGGGEQYF. CDR3 bases: TGTGCCAGCAGTTACTTCTTTGGCGGGGGGGAACAGTACTTC.

This chain connects TRBV21-1 to TRBJ2-2; the DNA was not used to check the table's D call, TRBD1. TRBV21-1 is an annotated pseudogene. The CDR3 extends over 17 amino acids. In nucleotides, the CDR3 is TGTGCCAGCAGAGTACCGGGACAGGGGGCGCTTAACGGGGAGCTGTTTTTT. It specifies CASRVPGQGALNGELFF.

The gene calls are TRBV30 and TRBJ1-1, with a weak D call TRBD1 (6 bases). With 4 bases removed from V and 3 bases from J, the gap between germline ends came to 18 bases. Germline values: CDR1 GTSNPN, CDR2 SVGIG (reference sequence). This CDR3 is 15 amino acids long. The CDR3 bases are TGTGCCTGGATCGGGGGGGCCCAGGGTGACACTGAAGCTTTCTTT. As protein: CAWIGGAQGDTEAFF. The entire variable domain, with the rest obtained from reference TRBV30 and TRBJ1-1, is as follows: SQTIHQWPATLVQPVGSPLSLECTVEGTSNPNLYWYRQAAGRGLQLLFYSVGIGQISSEVPQNLSASRPQDRQFILSSKKLLLSDSGFYLCAWIGGAQGDTEAFFGQGTRLTVV.

The J gene is TRBJ2-5, the V gene TRBV5-1; 9 nucleotides agree with TRBD2. The CDR3 contains 15 residues. Germline V gives CDR1 SGHRS, CDR2 YFSETQ. J was trimmed by 0 bases and V by 2 bases; bases with no gene match: 2. The chain's CDR3 is CASSFLAGYQETQYF. CDR3 sequence (DNA): TGCGCCAGCAGCTTTCTAGCGGGGTACCAAGAGACCCAGTACTTC.

A single count supports this clone. This rearrangement joins TRBV6-4 to TRBJ1-5; D gene ambiguous. Germline V gene lookup returns CDR1 MRHNA and CDR2 SNTAGT. This CDR3 region has 14 residues. V lost 3 bases, J lost 10 bases, and 16 bases lay in between. Here the CDR3 DNA reads TGTGCCAGCAGTGATCTCGGGAGCTTTCTTCCCCAGCATTTT. Encoded protein: CASSDLGSFLPQHF.

This clone was detected once. Other DNA sequences from this sample encode an identical CDR3 as well. V is TRBV4-3 and J is TRBJ2-3; 7 bases are shared with TRBD2. This CDR3 contains 19 residues. Germline-derived CDR1 and CDR2 are LGHNA and YSLEER. V lost 0 bases, J lost 2 bases, and 14 bases stayed unmatched. The DNA for the CDR3 is TGCGCCAGCAGCCAAGAGGTCCCAGGGTTGCGGGGGAACACAGATACGCAGTATTTT. This translates into CASSQEVPGLRGNTDTQYF.

The chain couples TRBV7-2 to TRBJ2-7, with D possibly matching TRBD1 (5 bases). V was pared by 1 base and J by 2 bases, with 15 bases between. Germline-derived CDR1 and CDR2 are SGHTA and FQGNSA. The CDR3 runs to 16 residues. CDR3 sequence: CASSLVPGNIPYEQYF. CDR3 nucleotide sequence: TGTGCCAGCAGCTTAGTACCAGGGAATATCCCCTACGAGCAGTACTTC.

The V gene is TRBV30, the J gene TRBJ1-5; D gene uncertain. The CDR3 is made up of 13 amino acids. The germline V gene encodes CDR1 GTSNPN and CDR2 SVGIG (reference sequence). The V and J ends lost 5 bases and 2 bases respectively, with 10 bases between them. The CDR3 reads CAWAVRGNQPQHF. CDR3 bases: TGTGCCTGGGCAGTCCGTGGCAATCAGCCCCAGCATTTT.

This chain links TRBV12-3 or TRBV12-4 with TRBJ1-2; tentatively, D is TRBD1 (6 bases). CDR3 length equals 13 residues. V was trimmed by 2 bases and J by 8 bases, leaving 12 bases between them. CDR3 loop: CASSLQGRWGYTF. CDR3 nucleotides: TGTGCCAGCAGTTTACAGGGGCGGTGGGGCTACACCTTC.

The CDR3 DNA is TGTGCCATCAGTGAACGTCAAGCTATAGCTAACTATGGCTACACCTTC. Amino acids: CAISERQAIANYGYTF. This chain joins TRBV10-3 and TRBJ1-2; no reliable D call. The CDR3 loop spans 16 amino acids. Trimming took off 3 bases at V and 0 bases at J, with 14 bases between the two ends. From germline, CDR1 is ENHRY and CDR2 SYGVKD.

This chain links TRBV5-1 with TRBJ2-1; TRBD2 might be the D (7 bases). Germline CDR1 is SGHRS and CDR2 is YFSETQ. The V and J ends lost 1 base and 7 bases respectively, with 15 bases between them. This CDR3 spans 15 amino acids. The CDR3 coding sequence is TGCGCCAGCAGCTTGTGGGGGGGCGGGTCGAATGAGCAGTTCTTC. This sequence encodes CASSLWGGGSNEQFF.

This chain joins TRBV18 and TRBJ1-2; the D gene is possibly TRBD1 (6 bases). Germline V gene lookup returns CDR1 KGHSH and CDR2 LQKENI. Trimming stripped 3 bases from V and 0 bases from J, with 14 bases between. CDR3 length: 16 amino acids. CDR3 amino acids: CASSPIVGASNYGYTF. The CDR3 DNA follows: TGTGCCAGCTCACCCATCGTGGGGGCTTCTAACTATGGCTACACCTTC.

This clone occurred once. The rearrangement joins TRBV5-6 to TRBJ2-3; TRBD2 matches 7 bases. The V gene's germline CDR1 is SGHDT and CDR2 YYEEEE. Trimming removed 4 bases from V and 9 bases from J; junction bases left unmatched: 5. The CDR3 runs to 12 residues. CDR3 DNA sequence: TGTGCCAGCAGCGCCGGGGGAGGGACGCAGTATTTT. Translating gives CASSAGGGTQYF.